Sequencing of this T cell receptor (beta chain) was carried out in a study of blood T cell repertoires in COVID-19. Source study methods: Scientists estimated how many nucleated cells there were by amplifying reference gene primers. The assay was immunoSEQ multiplex PCR, and TCRdb's table has in-frame clones only and misses some. The V and J calls and clone size come from that table; D and trimming were worked out from the DNA. The table has 250,000 or so clones, around 90% seen once. V shed 11 bases and J shed 5 bases, with 22 bases lying between them. Germline-derived CDR1 and CDR2 are LNHDA and SQIVND (reference sequence). The CDR3 length is 14 residues.

The TCR sequence derives from a man between 35 and 55 years old who had been exposed to COVID-19. The material sequenced was PBMCs or T cells enriched from blood (not recorded which). The chain recombines TRBV19 with TRBJ2-7; weak D call: TRBD2 (5 bases). This CDR3 is CAVSRPGISDEQYF. DNA of the CDR3: TGTGCCGTTAGTAGGCCGGGGATCAGCGACGAGCAGTACTTC.